This T cell receptor beta chain is drawn from a study of blood T cell repertoires in COVID-19. Across the study: Acute-phase and convalescent COVID-19 samples originated in the United States, Italy and Spain. Nucleic acid was either cDNA or gDNA, and it came from T cells, B-cell-depleted T cells, or PBMCs.

The CDR3 has 13 residues. With 5 bases removed from V and 8 bases from J, the gap between germline ends came to 15 bases. Germline V gives CDR1 MNHEY, CDR2 SVGEGT. Authors' methods: Estimated nucleated cell counts came from reference gene primer amplification. Assay: immunoSEQ multiplex PCR; the TCRdb copy retains only in-frame clones and omits some. V, J and clone size reflect that table, while D and trimming were determined from the DNA. Of about 160,000 clones detected, about 90% appear once; the ten largest clones hold around 4%. The V gene is TRBV6-2 or TRBV6-3, the J gene TRBJ1-2, with D perhaps matching TRBD1 (6 bases). Sequenced sample: peripheral blood. The origin of this receptor is a woman in her sixties with active or convalescent COVID-19. CDR3 amino acids: CASSPGTSRGYTF. CDR3 bases: TGTGCCAGCAGTCCCGGGACATCCAGAGGCTACACCTTC.